This entry describes one T cell receptor (beta chain). Antigen specificity is unknown. The data were taken from a study of cytomegalovirus exposure and HLA in healthy donors. PCR used 60 Vbeta primers and 13 Jbeta primers. This table comes from immunoSEQ multiplex PCR, and its TCRdb copy is limited to in-frame clones, with some not included. The sample has approximately 74,000 clones, approximately 75% seen once. Findings and limits, study-wide: CMV serostatus alone was available as immune exposure information.

The CDR3 extends over 14 amino acids. Germline V gene sequence: CDR1 SGHAT, CDR2 FQNNGV. Trimming left V 5 bases short and J 8 bases short, with 18 bases between. The rearrangement joins TRBV11-2 to TRBJ1-2; tentatively, D is TRBD1 (5 bases). Input material: PBMCs. This TCR was sampled from a woman aged 40-49 years in good health and CMV-seronegative. The DNA for the CDR3 is TGTGCCAGCAGCCCCACCCGGCGGGGACGGGGCTACACCTTC. Encoded protein: CASSPTRRGRGYTF.